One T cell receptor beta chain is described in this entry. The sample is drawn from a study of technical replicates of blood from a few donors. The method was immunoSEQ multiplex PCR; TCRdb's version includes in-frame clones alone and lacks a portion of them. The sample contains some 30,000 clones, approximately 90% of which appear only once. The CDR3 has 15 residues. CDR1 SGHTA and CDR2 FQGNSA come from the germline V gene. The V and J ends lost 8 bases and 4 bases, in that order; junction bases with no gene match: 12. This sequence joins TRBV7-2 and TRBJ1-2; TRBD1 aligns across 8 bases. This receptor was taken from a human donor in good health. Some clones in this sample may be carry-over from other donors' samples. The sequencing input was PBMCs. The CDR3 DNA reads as TGTGCCAGCGCCCCCTGGCAGGGGGCGATCTATGGCTACACCTTC. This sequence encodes CASAPWQGAIYGYTF.